This TCR beta chain was recovered during a study of blood T cell repertoires in COVID-19. Produced via immunoSEQ multiplex PCR; TCRdb's table is partial and in-frame only. The table lists under 300,000 clones, around 90% of them singletons. The TCR sequence derives from a man aged 25 to 40 with COVID-19, enrolled during active disease. Sequenced input: peripheral blood.

The CDR3 DNA reads as TGTGCCAGCAGCCTACGACAGGGCTTCCCCCACGAGCAGTACTTC. As protein: CASSLRQGFPHEQYF. J is TRBJ2-7 and V is TRBV7-9, with 7 bases that match TRBD1. Germline lookup yields CDR1 SEHNR and CDR2 FQNEAQ (reference sequence). Germline trimming cut 5 bases from V and 5 bases from J; bases unmatched to any gene: 12. This CDR3 has 15 amino acids.